The rows below give T cell receptor beta chains drawn from one sample of a study of blood T cell repertoires in COVID-19. Clones were sequenced by immunoSEQ multiplex PCR, and TCRdb holds only the in-frame ones, with some missing. The data contain about 59,000 clones, roughly 80% of them singletons. Specimen: peripheral blood. These receptors all stem from a man between 60 and 75 years old with acute or convalescent COVID-19. The CDR3 runs from the conserved cysteine through the conserved F or W. D genes are given only for firm matches. Rows may omit the clone size; those that give it use once, few, many or a size class.

v_gene	abundance	j_gene	d_gene	CDR3nt	CDR3aa
TRBV7-2	NA	TRBJ1-2	NA	TGTGCCAGCAGCTTAGGGCAGGGAGGCTATGGCTACACCTTC	CASSLGQGGYGYTF
TRBV6-2/TRBV6-3	NA	TRBJ1-2	NA	TGTGCCAGCAGCACGCGACAGAGTTTCTACACCTTC	CASSTRQSFYTF
TRBV24-1	NA	TRBJ2-5	TRBD2	TGTGCCACCAGTGATCCGGGGGGGCCCGGAGAGACCCAGTACTTC	CATSDPGGPGETQYF
TRBV28	NA	TRBJ1-3	NA	TGTGCCAGCAGTTTCTCCGACAGGGGAAACACCATATATTTT	CASSFSDRGNTIYF
TRBV18	once	TRBJ1-5	TRBD1	TGTGCCAGCTCTCTGCAAGGTGGGACAGGGCTCGGGCCCCAGCATTTT	CASSLQGGTGLGPQHF
TRBV7-3	NA	TRBJ2-2	TRBD2	TGTGCCAGCAGCGCCACTTGGGGACTAGCGGGGGAGAACACCGGGGAGCTGTTTTTT	CASSATWGLAGENTGELFF
TRBV11-2	NA	TRBJ2-5	TRBD1	TGTGCCAGCAGCCGGGACAGAGAAGAGACCCAGTACTTC	CASSRDREETQYF
TRBV18	NA	TRBJ1-2	NA	TGTGCCAGCTCACCCAAAGACAGCTATGGCTACACCTTC	CASSPKDSYGYTF
TRBV10-2	NA	TRBJ2-5	NA	TGCGCCAGCAGTGTGGAGGTTAGGGTGACCCAGTACTTC	CASSVEVRVTQYF
TRBV5-1	NA	TRBJ1-5	NA	TGCGCCAGCAGCTTGGGGACACAGTTCAATCAGCCCCAGCATTTT	CASSLGTQFNQPQHF
TRBV10-2	NA	TRBJ2-1	TRBD2	TGCGCCAGCAGTGTTCGCCTAGCGGGGGGGGATGAGCAGTTCTTC	CASSVRLAGGDEQFF
TRBV5-1	NA	TRBJ2-1	NA	TGCGCCAGCAGCCCCGGGGACAACAACGGGAATGAGCAGTTCTTC	CASSPGDNNGNEQFF
TRBV6-6	NA	TRBJ2-5	NA	TGTGCCGTCCGTTTGGGGGGGCCCTTGGGGGAGACCCAGTACTTC	CAVRLGGPLGETQYF
TRBV4-1	NA	TRBJ1-4	TRBD1	TGCGCCAGCAGCCAATACTCCGGGACAGGGGGGAATGAAAAACTGTTTTTT	CASSQYSGTGGNEKLFF
TRBV2	NA	TRBJ1-1	NA	TGTGCCAGCAGTGTAGAGGTTGGCACTGAAGCTTTCTTT	CASSVEVGTEAFF
TRBV7-2	NA	TRBJ1-5	TRBD1	TGTGCCAGCAGAGGGACAGGGAAGGAGCCCCAGCATTTT	CASRGTGKEPQHF
TRBV19	NA	TRBJ2-4	TRBD1	TGTGCCAGTAGTACGCATACAGGGGTCGCCAAAAACATTCAGTACTTC	CASSTHTGVAKNIQYF
TRBV4-1	few	TRBJ1-1	TRBD1	TGCGCCAGCAGCCCTCCCGGGACAGAAATGAACACTGAAGCTTTCTTT	CASSPPGTEMNTEAFF
TRBV27	NA	TRBJ1-1	NA	TGTGCCAGCAGTTTATCGGTGGCGGGGGGGGGCACTGAAGCTTTCTTT	CASSLSVAGGGTEAFF
TRBV28	NA	TRBJ2-7	TRBD2	TGTGCCAGCGGCCGGGGGGGCACCTACGAGCAGTACTTC	CASGRGGTYEQYF
TRBV20-1	NA	TRBJ2-5	TRBD2	TGCAGTGCTAGTCCGGCGGGGGGGCGAGAGACCCAGTACTTC	CSASPAGGRETQYF
TRBV30	NA	TRBJ2-3	NA	TGTGCGGGAGCCAGAGGCACAGATACGCAGTATTTT	CAGARGTDTQYF
TRBV20-1	NA	TRBJ1-2	NA	TGCAGTGCGTGGCAGTATGGCTACACCTTC	CSAWQYGYTF
TRBV6-1	NA	TRBJ1-2	NA	TGTGCCAGCAGTGAGACAGGATTAATCTATGGCTACACCTTC	CASSETGLIYGYTF
TRBV7-9	NA	TRBJ2-7	TRBD1	TGTGCCAGCATCCAAAGTTACAGGGGCCCCTACGAGCAGTACTTC	CASIQSYRGPYEQYF
TRBV6-2/TRBV6-3	NA	TRBJ1-2	NA	TGTGCCAGCAGTGAGCGATCCCTAGCTAACTATGGCTACACCTTC	CASSERSLANYGYTF
TRBV7-9	few	TRBJ2-5	NA	TGTGCCAGCAGCTTAGAGGAGTTCAGGGCAGAGACCCAGTACTTC	CASSLEEFRAETQYF
TRBV21-1	once	TRBJ1-5	NA	TGTGCCAGCAGCTTAAGGTCCCCCCGGGACACAGACAATCAGCCCCAGCATTTT	CASSLRSPRDTDNQPQHF
TRBV4-2	NA	TRBJ2-1	NA	TGTGCCAGCAGCCAAGTAGGTAGCGGAAACTACAATGAGCAGTTCTTC	CASSQVGSGNYNEQFF
TRBV7-9	NA	TRBJ1-4	TRBD1	TGTGCCAGCAGCTTAAGCCGGGACAGGGTATCTAATGAAAAACTGTTTTTT	CASSLSRDRVSNEKLFF
TRBV29-1	NA	TRBJ1-2	NA	TGCAGCGTTTGGGCTAGGGGGTTCGAAGGTGGCTACACCTTC	CSVWARGFEGGYTF
TRBV6-5	NA	TRBJ1-2	TRBD1	TGTGCCAGCAGTAACGGACAGGCCGGCTATGGCTACACCTTC	CASSNGQAGYGYTF
TRBV6-5	few	TRBJ2-2	TRBD1	TGTGCCAGCTACAGGGGAGACACCGGGGAGCTGTTTTTT	CASYRGDTGELFF
TRBV7-2	NA	TRBJ2-2	NA	TGTGCCAGCAGTTCTGGGGGGACCGGGGAGCTGTTTTTT	CASSSGGTGELFF
TRBV9	NA	TRBJ2-5	NA	TGTGCCAGCAGCCCCCGCCCCGAGCACGAGACCCAGTACTTC	CASSPRPEHETQYF
TRBV5-1	few	TRBJ2-7	NA	TGCGCCAGCAGCTTGGGACAGGACTCCTACGAGCAGTACTTC	CASSLGQDSYEQYF
TRBV10-3	NA	TRBJ1-4	TRBD1	TGTGCCATCAGTGAGGTTGGACAGGCTGAAAAACTGTTTTTT	CAISEVGQAEKLFF
TRBV6-5	NA	TRBJ1-6	NA	TGTGCCAGCAGCTTTGCCCCAGGGGACGGTTCACCCCTCCACTTT	CASSFAPGDGSPLHF
TRBV11-2	NA	TRBJ1-4	NA	TGTGCCAGCAGCTTGGACAGCAGTAATGAAAAACTGTTTTTT	CASSLDSSNEKLFF
TRBV27	NA	TRBJ2-2	TRBD2	TGTGCCAGCACCCAGGCGGGGGGGGGATGGACCGGGGAGCTGTTTTTT	CASTQAGGGWTGELFF
TRBV27	many	TRBJ1-4	NA	TGTGCCAGCAGCCCGTTTGAGGGTAACCTCGGAGAAAAACTGTTTTTT	CASSPFEGNLGEKLFF
TRBV9	NA	TRBJ2-3	TRBD2	TGTGCCAGCAGCGTAGGGAGCGGGGGGGCTTGGACAGATACGCAGTATTTT	CASSVGSGGAWTDTQYF
TRBV18	NA	TRBJ2-5	TRBD1	TGTGCCAGCTCACCGACAGGGGGAGGTGAGACCCAGTACTTC	CASSPTGGGETQYF
TRBV7-2	many	TRBJ2-1	TRBD2	TGTGCCAGCAGCGAAAGGCCAGCGGGGGTCTCCGGTGAGCAGTTCTTC	CASSERPAGVSGEQFF
TRBV7-8	NA	TRBJ1-3	TRBD1	TGTGCCAGCAGCCCCCGTCCGGGACAGGGCCGAAACACCATATATTTT	CASSPRPGQGRNTIYF
TRBV5-1	NA	TRBJ2-5	TRBD2	TGCGCCAGCAGCTCTAGCGGGGGGGCCGGGGAGACCCAGTACTTC	CASSSSGGAGETQYF
TRBV6-1	NA	TRBJ1-2	NA	TGTGCCAGCAGTGAAGGTGGACATTTAGCTTATGGCTACACCTTC	CASSEGGHLAYGYTF
TRBV5-4	NA	TRBJ1-1	TRBD1	TGTGCCAGCAGCGGGGACAGGGGGAGTGGGAACACTGAAGCTTTCTTT	CASSGDRGSGNTEAFF
TRBV7-3	NA	TRBJ2-1	TRBD2	TGTGCCAGCAGCCTACGAGGCGGGACTAGCGGCAATGAGCAGTTCTTC	CASSLRGGTSGNEQFF
TRBV30	NA	TRBJ2-2	TRBD1	TGTGCCTGGAGTGTATTTTCATTCGGGACAGCGAACACCGGGGAGCTGTTTTTT	CAWSVFSFGTANTGELFF
TRBV28	NA	TRBJ1-1	NA	TGTGCCAGCAGTTCCCAGGGTATGTACACTGAAGCTTTCTTT	CASSSQGMYTEAFF
TRBV4-1	NA	TRBJ2-1	TRBD1	TGCGCCAGCAGCCGCGGACAGGGGTACAATGAGCAGTTCTTC	CASSRGQGYNEQFF
TRBV5-1	NA	TRBJ1-2	NA	TGCGCCAGCAGCTTGGGGGCAGGGTCTGACTATGGCTACACCTTC	CASSLGAGSDYGYTF
TRBV7-9	NA	TRBJ2-7	TRBD1	TGTGCCAGCAGCCCAAAGGAGGGACAGGCACCCTACGAGCAGTACTTC	CASSPKEGQAPYEQYF
TRBV27	NA	TRBJ1-5	TRBD1	TGTGCCAGCAGTCCCGGGACAGGGGGCGATCAGCCCCAGCATTTT	CASSPGTGGDQPQHF